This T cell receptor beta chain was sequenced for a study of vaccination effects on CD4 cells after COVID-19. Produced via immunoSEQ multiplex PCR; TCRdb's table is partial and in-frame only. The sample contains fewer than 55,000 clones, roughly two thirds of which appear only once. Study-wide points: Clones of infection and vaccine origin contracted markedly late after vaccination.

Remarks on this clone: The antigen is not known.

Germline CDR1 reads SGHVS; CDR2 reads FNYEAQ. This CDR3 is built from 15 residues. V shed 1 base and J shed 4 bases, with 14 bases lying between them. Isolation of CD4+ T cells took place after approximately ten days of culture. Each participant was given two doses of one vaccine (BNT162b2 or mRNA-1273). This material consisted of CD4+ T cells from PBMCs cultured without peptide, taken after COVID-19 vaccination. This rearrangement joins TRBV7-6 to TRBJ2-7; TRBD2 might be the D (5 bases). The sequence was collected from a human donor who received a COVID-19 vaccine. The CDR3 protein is CASSLVEGGGYEQYF. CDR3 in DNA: TGTGCCAGCAGCTTAGTTGAGGGCGGCGGGTACGAGCAGTACTTC.